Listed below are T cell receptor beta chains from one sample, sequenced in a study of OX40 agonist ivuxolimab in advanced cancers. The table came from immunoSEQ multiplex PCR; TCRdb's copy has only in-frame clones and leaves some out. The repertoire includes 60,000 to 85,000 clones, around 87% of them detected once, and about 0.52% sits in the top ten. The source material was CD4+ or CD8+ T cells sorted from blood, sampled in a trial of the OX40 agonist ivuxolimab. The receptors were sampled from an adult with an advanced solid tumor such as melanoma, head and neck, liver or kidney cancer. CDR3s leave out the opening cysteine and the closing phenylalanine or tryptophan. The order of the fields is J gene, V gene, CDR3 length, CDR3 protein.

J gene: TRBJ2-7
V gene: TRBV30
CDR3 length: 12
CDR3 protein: AWSVGGPVYEQY

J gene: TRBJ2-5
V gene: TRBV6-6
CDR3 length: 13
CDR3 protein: ASSDTGGPRETQY

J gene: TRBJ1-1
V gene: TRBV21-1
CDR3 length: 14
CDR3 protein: ASSKRGGGTDTEAF

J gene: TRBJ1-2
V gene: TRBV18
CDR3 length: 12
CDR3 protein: ASSPSLSRYGYT

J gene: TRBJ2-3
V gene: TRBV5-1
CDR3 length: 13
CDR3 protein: ASSLDRGSTDTQY

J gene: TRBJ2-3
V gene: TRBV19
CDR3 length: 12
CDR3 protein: ASSIGGGPDTQY

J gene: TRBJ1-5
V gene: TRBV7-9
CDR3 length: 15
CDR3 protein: ASSLGGGRVGNQPQH

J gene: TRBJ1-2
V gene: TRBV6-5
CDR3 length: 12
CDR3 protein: ASSPNRDNYGYT

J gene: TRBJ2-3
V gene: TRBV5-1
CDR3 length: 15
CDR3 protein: ASSLRLAGGIADTQY

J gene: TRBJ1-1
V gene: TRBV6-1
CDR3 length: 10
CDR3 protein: ASSEAGTEAF

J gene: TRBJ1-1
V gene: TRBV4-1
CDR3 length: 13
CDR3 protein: ASSQEYRGPPEAF

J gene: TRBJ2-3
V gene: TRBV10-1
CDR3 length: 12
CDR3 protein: ASSEAELTDTQY

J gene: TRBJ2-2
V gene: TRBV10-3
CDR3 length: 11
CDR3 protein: AISDYGTGELF

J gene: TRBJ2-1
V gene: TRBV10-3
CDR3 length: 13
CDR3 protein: AISEVQGARNEQF

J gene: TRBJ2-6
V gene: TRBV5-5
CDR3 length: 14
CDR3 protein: ASSLPGAGGANVLT

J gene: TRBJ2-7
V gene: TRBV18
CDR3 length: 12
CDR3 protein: ASSLYPGGDEQY

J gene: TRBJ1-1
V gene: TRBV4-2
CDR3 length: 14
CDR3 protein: ASSSQGAAPNTEAF

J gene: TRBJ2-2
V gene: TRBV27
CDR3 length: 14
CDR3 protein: ASSLTGRGLDGELF

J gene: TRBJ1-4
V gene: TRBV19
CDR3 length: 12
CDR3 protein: ASSVRARNEKLF

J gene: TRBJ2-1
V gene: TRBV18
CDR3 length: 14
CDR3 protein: ASSPPGGGGYNEQF

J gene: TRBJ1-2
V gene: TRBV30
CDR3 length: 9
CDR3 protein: ASDRNYGYT

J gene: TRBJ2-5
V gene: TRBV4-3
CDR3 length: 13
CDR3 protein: ASSQGTGGRETQY

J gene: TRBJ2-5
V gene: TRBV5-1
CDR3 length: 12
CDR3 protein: ASSLGGIEETQY

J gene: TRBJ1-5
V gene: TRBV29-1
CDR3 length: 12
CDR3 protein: SVGTGANNQPQH

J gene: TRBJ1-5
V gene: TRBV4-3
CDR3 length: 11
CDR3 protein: ASSQAPNQPQH

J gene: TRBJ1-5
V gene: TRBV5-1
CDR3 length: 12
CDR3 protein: ASSLGPNNQPQH

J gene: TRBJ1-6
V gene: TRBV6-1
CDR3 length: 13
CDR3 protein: ASSEFGPTNSPLH